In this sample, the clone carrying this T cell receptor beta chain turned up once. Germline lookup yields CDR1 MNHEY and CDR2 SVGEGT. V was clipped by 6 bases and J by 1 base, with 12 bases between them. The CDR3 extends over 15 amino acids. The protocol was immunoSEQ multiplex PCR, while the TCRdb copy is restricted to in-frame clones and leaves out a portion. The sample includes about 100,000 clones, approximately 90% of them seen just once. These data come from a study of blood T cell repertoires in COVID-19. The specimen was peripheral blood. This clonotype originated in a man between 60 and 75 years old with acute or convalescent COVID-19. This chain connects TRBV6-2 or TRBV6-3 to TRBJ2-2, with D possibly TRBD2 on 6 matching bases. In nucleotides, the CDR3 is TGTGCCAGCAGCCCCGGGACTTGGAACACCGGGGAGCTGTTTTTT. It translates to CASSPGTWNTGELFF.